Listed below are T cell receptor beta chains from one sample, sequenced in a study of T cells in Graves' hyperthyroidism and ophthalmopathy. TCRdb reanalysed the multiplex PCR reads using MiXCR and keeps one entry per CDR3 protein. The repertoire holds hundreds of thousands of distinct CDR3 sequences, with about 18% as singletons. The material sequenced was blood. Every receptor here comes from a woman between 18 and 30 years old with Graves' hyperthyroidism. Both conserved end residues are part of each CDR3. D genes are given only for firm matches. Clone size is given for some rows only: seen once, a few or many times, or a class if the clone is expanded.

abundance | d_gene | j_gene | v_gene | CDR3aa | CDR3nt
many | NA | TRBJ2-5 | TRBV6-5 | CASSRTYQETQYF | TGTGCCAGCAGTCGGACCTACCAAGAGACCCAGTACTTC
many | NA | TRBJ2-5 | TRBV6-5 | CASSSKAAGLRETQYF | TGTGCCAGCAGTTCCAAGGCCGCGGGTTTGCGGGAGACCCAGTACTTC
NA | TRBD2 | TRBJ2-3 | TRBV4-1 | CASSPWGGSPGDTQYF | TGCGCCAGCAGCCCGTGGGGGGGGTCCCCGGGGGATACGCAGTATTTT
many | TRBD1 | TRBJ1-5 | TRBV15 | CATSSSRGQLNQPQHF | TGTGCCACCAGCAGCAGCCGGGGACAGCTAAATCAGCCCCAGCATTTT
NA | NA | TRBJ2-3 | TRBV5-1 | CASSLDPGGTDTQYF | TGCGCCAGCAGCTTGGATCCGGGGGGCACAGATACGCAGTATTTT
many | TRBD1 | TRBJ1-2 | TRBV12-3/TRBV12-4 | CASSSRQGEGYTF | TGTGCCAGCAGCAGCAGACAGGGGGAAGGCTACACCTTC
many | NA | TRBJ1-1 | TRBV27 | CASRAWEGPNTEAFF | TGTGCCAGCAGAGCTTGGGAGGGCCCGAACACTGAAGCTTTCTTT
few | NA | TRBJ1-3 | TRBV11-2 | CASSFLTRGSGNTIYF | TGTGCCAGCAGCTTTCTGACCAGGGGCAGTGGAAACACCATATATTTT
many | NA | TRBJ1-5 | TRBV6-1 | CASSEVFSQPQHF | TGTGCCAGCAGTGAAGTCTTTTCCCAGCCCCAGCATTTT
many | NA | TRBJ2-5 | TRBV7-3 | CASSVQGVGETQYF | TGTGCCAGCAGCGTCCAAGGCGTCGGAGAGACCCAGTACTTC
NA | NA | TRBJ2-7 | TRBV7-8 | CASSLAMADTSMTYEQYF | TGTGCCAGCAGCTTAGCGATGGCGGACACCTCCATGACCTACGAGCAGTACTTC